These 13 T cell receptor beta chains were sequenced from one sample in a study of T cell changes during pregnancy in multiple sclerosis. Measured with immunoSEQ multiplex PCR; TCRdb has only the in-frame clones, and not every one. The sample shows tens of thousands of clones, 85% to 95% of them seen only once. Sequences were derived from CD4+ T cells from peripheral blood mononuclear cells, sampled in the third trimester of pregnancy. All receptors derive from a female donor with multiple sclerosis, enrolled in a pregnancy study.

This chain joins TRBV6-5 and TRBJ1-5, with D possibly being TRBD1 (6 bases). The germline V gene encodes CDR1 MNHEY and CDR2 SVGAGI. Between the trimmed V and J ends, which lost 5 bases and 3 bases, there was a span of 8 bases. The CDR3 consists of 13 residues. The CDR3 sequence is CASSRQDNQPQHF. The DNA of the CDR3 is TGTGCCAGCAGTCGACAGGACAATCAGCCCCAGCATTTT.

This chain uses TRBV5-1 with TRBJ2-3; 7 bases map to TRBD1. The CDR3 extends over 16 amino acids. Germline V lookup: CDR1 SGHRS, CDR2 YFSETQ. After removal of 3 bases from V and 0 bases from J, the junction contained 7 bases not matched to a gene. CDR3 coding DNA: TGCGCCAGCAGCTCGAGAGCAGGGGGAAGCACAGATACGCAGTATTTT. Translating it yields CASSSRAGGSTDTQYF.

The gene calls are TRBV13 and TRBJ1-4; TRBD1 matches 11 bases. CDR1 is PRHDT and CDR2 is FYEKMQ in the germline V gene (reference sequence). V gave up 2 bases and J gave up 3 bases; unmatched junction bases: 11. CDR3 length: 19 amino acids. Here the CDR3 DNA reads TGTGCCAGCAGCTTATATAGGACAGGGGGCTTGTCGGCTAATGAAAAACTGTTTTTT. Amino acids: CASSLYRTGGLSANEKLFF.

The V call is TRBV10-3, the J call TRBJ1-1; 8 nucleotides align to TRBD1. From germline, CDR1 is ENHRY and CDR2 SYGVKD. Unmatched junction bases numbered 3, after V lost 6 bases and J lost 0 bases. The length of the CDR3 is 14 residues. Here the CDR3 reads CAIRKGQVNTEAFF. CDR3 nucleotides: TGTGCCATCAGGAAGGGACAGGTGAACACTGAAGCTTTCTTT.

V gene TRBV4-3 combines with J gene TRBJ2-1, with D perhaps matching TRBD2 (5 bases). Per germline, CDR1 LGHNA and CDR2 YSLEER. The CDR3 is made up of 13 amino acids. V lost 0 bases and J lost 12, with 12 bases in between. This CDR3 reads CASSQEPRTAQFF. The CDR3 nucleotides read TGCGCCAGCAGCCAAGAGCCCCGGACTGCGCAGTTCTTC.

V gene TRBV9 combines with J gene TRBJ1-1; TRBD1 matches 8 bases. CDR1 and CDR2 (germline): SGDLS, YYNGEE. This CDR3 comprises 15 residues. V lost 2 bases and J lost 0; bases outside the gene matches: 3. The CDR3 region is CASSVRTGMNTEAFF. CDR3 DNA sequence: TGTGCCAGCAGCGTTCGGACAGGGATGAACACTGAAGCTTTCTTT.

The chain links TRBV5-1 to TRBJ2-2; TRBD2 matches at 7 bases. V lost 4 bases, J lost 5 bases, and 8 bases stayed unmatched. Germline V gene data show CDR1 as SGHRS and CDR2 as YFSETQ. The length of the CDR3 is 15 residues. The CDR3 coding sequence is TGCGCCAGCAGCCTACTCGGGGGAGGGACCGGGGAGCTGTTTTTT. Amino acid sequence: CASSLLGGGTGELFF.

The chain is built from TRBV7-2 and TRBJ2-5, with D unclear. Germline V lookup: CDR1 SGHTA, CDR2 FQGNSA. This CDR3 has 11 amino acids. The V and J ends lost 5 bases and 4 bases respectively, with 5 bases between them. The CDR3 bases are TGTGCCAGCAGCCCTCGAGAGACCCAGTACTTC. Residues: CASSPRETQYF. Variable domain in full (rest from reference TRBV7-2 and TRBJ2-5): GAGVSQSPSNKVTEKGKDVELRCDPISGHTALYWYRQSLGQGLEFLIYFQGNSAPDKSGLPSDRFSAERTGGSVSTLTIQRTQQEDSAVYLCASSPRETQYFGPGTRLLVL.

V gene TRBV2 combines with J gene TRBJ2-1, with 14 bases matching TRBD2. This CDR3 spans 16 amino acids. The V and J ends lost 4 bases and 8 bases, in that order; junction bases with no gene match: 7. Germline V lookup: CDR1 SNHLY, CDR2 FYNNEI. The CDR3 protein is CASSVGLAGGRHEQFF. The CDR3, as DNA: TGTGCCAGCAGTGTCGGACTAGCGGGAGGACGACATGAGCAGTTCTTC.

The CDR3 region has the DNA TGTGCCAGCAGTTTTTGGGGGACCGGGGGCGAGCAGTACTTC. Translating gives CASSFWGTGGEQYF. The rearrangement links TRBV27 to TRBJ2-7; D possibly corresponds to TRBD2 (6 bases). This CDR3 is 14 amino acids long. CDR1 is MNHEY, CDR2 SMNVEV, per germline (reference sequence). V dropped 3 bases and J dropped 6 bases, with 15 bases sitting between them.

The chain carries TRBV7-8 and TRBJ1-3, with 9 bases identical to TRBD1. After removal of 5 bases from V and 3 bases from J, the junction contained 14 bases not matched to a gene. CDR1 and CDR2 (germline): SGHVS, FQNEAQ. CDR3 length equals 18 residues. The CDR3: CASSPRDRVLRGGNTIYF. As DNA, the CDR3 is TGTGCCAGCAGCCCTCGGGACAGGGTACTTCGGGGTGGAAACACCATATATTTT. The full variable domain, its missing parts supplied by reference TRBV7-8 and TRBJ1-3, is GAGVSQSPRYKVAKRGQDVALRCDPISGHVSLFWYQQALGQGPEFLTYFQNEAQLDKSGLPSDRFFAERPEGSVSTLKIQRTQQEDSAVYLCASSPRDRVLRGGNTIYFGEGSWLTVV.

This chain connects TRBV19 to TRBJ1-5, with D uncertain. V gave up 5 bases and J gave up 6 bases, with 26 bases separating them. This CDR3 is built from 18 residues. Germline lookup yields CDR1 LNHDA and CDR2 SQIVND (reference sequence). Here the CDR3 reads CASSPVMGGLTLGQPQHF. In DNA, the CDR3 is TGTGCCAGTAGTCCCGTCATGGGAGGATTAACACTCGGTCAGCCCCAGCATTTT.

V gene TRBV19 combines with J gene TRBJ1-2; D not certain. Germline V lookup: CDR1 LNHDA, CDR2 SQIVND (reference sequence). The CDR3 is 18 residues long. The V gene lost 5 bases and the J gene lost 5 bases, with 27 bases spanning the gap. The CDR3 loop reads CASSPLNWQDDPRYGYTF. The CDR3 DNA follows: TGTGCCAGTAGTCCCCTTAATTGGCAGGATGATCCCCGTTATGGCTACACCTTC.